The 25 T cell receptor beta chains given below trace back to one sample, sequenced in a study of T cells in women clearing cervical HPV infection. Libraries were prepared by immunoSEQ multiplex PCR; TCRdb keeps only in-frame clonotypes and omits some of them. The table for this sample gives around 40,000 clones. Sequences were obtained from blood buffy coat. These receptors were obtained from a woman between 18 and 70 years old with a cervical HPV16 infection that either progressed to CIN3+ or cleared (not recorded which).

Turning to this clone: The read gets to within 3 residues of the CDR3 end, and the germline J gene fills in the rest. The chain joins TRBV7-9 to TRBJ1-2; D gene uncertain. Germline CDR1 SEHNR, CDR2 FQNEAQ (reference sequence). V was shortened by 1 base and J by 4 bases, with 7 bases between the two germline ends. The CDR3 runs to 13 residues. CDR3 loop: CASSLEASYGYTF. Incomplete CDR3 DNA: TGTGCCAGCAGCTTAGAGGCTAGCTATGGC.

With respect to this clone: The read falls 3 residues short of the CDR3 end, and the missing part is taken from the germline J gene. The rearrangement uses TRBV29-1 and TRBJ2-7; the match to TRBD1 covers 8 bases. The CDR3 runs 13 residues. The germline V gene has CDR1 SQVTM and CDR2 ANQGSEA. The trim removed 6 bases at V and 0 bases at J, leaving 4 bases unmatched. The CDR3 loop reads CSVRQGSSYEQYF. CDR3 bases read: TGCAGCGTCCGACAGGGGAGCTCCTACGAG.

About this clone: The read terminates 3 residues ahead of where the CDR3 ends, so the germline J gene completes it. This chain joins TRBV19 and TRBJ2-3; D may be TRBD2 (6 bases). This CDR3 comprises 12 residues. Germline CDR1 LNHDA, CDR2 SQIVND (reference sequence). The CDR3 loop reads CASSPARGTQYF. CDR3 DNA (partial): TGTGCCAGTAGTCCCGCCCGGGGGACG.

As to this clone: From the germline J gene comes the end of the CDR3, since the read stops 3 residues before it. V is TRBV6-2 or TRBV6-3 and J is TRBJ2-3; 9 nucleotides agree with TRBD1. With V trimmed by 7 bases and J by 3 bases, 2 bases remained unmatched. There are 13 residues in the CDR3. Germline CDR1 is MNHEY and CDR2 is SVGEGT. CDR3 in amino acids: CASTDRGTDTQYF. The sequenced part of the CDR3 DNA is TGTGCCAGCACGGACAGGGGAACAGATACG.

Turning to this clone: From the germline J gene comes the end of the CDR3, since the read stops 3 residues before it. V is TRBV12-3 or TRBV12-4 and J is TRBJ2-7; perhaps TRBD1 as D (6 bases). V shed 4 bases and J shed 3 bases, with 10 bases lying between them. The CDR3 is 13 residues long. The CDR3 loop is CASSYGQYYEQYF. The covered CDR3 bases are TGTGCCAGCAGTTACGGACAGTACTACGAG.

With regard to this clone: Coverage ceases 3 residues before the CDR3 finishes, and the germline J gene fills in the end. The chain has TRBV7-2 and TRBJ2-2, with D possibly being TRBD1 (6 bases). Trimming shortened V by 1 base and J by 7 bases, and 10 bases separated the two germline ends. CDR3 length: 14 amino acids. Germline CDR1 and CDR2: SGHTA and FQGNSA. CDR3 sequence reads: CASSLVGGIGELFF. The CDR3 DNA, read in part, is TGTGCCAGCAGCTTAGTAGGGGGTATCGGGGAG.

Regarding this clone: The CDR3 goes on 3 residues after the read ends, and that part is filled in from the germline J gene. The chain employs TRBV5-1 and TRBJ2-1; 8 bases are a match to TRBD1. V lost 0 bases to trimming and J lost 6 bases; unmatched junction nucleotides: 5. This CDR3 has 15 residues. Germline V gene data show CDR1 as SGHRS and CDR2 as YFSETQ. CDR3 loop: CASSLVGQGFNEQFF. Incomplete CDR3 DNA: TGCGCCAGCAGCTTGGTAGGACAGGGATTCAATGAG.

Here the CDR3 reads CASSDPGLGYTF. CDR3 DNA, as far as it was read: TGTGCCAGCAGTGATCCGGGACTCGGC. V gene TRBV2 combines with J gene TRBJ1-2; the D gene is possibly TRBD1 (5 bases). The read ends 3 residues early relative to the CDR3; the germline J gene fills the gap. The CDR3 length is 12 residues. The germline gives CDR1 SNHLY, CDR2 FYNNEI.

About this clone: The CDR3 goes on 3 residues after the read ends, and that part is filled in from the germline J gene. This chain links TRBV4-1 with TRBJ2-3; a possible D gene is TRBD2 (5 bases). Germline values: CDR1 MGHRA, CDR2 YSYEKL. Between the trimmed V and J ends, which lost 1 base and 2 bases, there was a span of 13 bases. The CDR3 has 16 amino acids. This CDR3 is CASSQASAGSTDTQYF. The part of the CDR3 DNA that was read is TGCGCCAGCAGCCAAGCTTCGGCGGGTTCCACAGATACG.

Comments on this clone: The CDR3 end falls 3 residues outside the read, so it is completed with the germline J gene. The rearrangement uses TRBV29-1 and TRBJ1-1; D gene unclear. CDR1 SQVTM and CDR2 ANQGSEA come from the germline V gene. The length of the CDR3 is 12 residues. With 4 bases removed from V and 3 bases from J, the gap between germline ends came to 9 bases. The part of the CDR3 DNA that was read is TGCAGCGTTGCGGGGATGGACACTGAA. Translating gives CSVAGMDTE. The full CDR3 protein reads CSVAGMDTEAFF.

About this clone: The read comes to an end 3 residues before the CDR3 does, leaving the germline J gene to fill in the end. The chain has TRBV11-2 and TRBJ1-2, with unresolved D. Germline V gene data show CDR1 as SGHAT and CDR2 as FQNNGV. The CDR3 totals 12 residues. The CDR3 spells CASSLDRGDYTF. Partial CDR3 DNA: TGTGCCAGCAGCTTAGATCGCGGCGAC.

Comments on this clone: With the read ending 3 residues before the CDR3 end, the germline J gene is used to fill in that end. This chain links TRBV20-1 with TRBJ1-4; 8 nucleotides line up with TRBD1. In germline, CDR1 is DFQATT, CDR2 SNEGSKA (reference sequence). There are 14 residues in the CDR3. V shed 5 bases, J shed 8 bases, and the junction held 10 bases outside the gene matches. CDR3 protein: CSAFPRGRWEKLFF. The covered CDR3 bases are TGCAGTGCTTTCCCCAGGGGGCGTTGGGAAAAA.

CDR3 sequence reads: CASSLSLGTGASYEQYF. CDR3 bases read: TGCGCCAGCAGCTTGTCGCTGGGGACAGGGGCTTCCTACGAG. The chain carries TRBV5-1 and TRBJ2-7, with 10 bases matching TRBD1. Coverage ceases 3 residues before the CDR3 finishes, and the germline J gene fills in the end. Trimming took 1 base from V and 1 from J; bases not matched to a gene: 8. The CDR3 is made up of 17 amino acids. Germline CDR1 reads SGHRS; CDR2 reads YFSETQ.

With respect to this clone: The CDR3 end lies 3 residues beyond the end of the read and is filled in from the germline J gene. V is TRBV5-1 and J is TRBJ1-6, with D possibly matching TRBD1 (5 bases). This CDR3 is 15 amino acids long. The V gene lost 0 bases and the J gene lost 10 bases, with 14 bases spanning the gap. Germline lookup yields CDR1 SGHRS and CDR2 YFSETQ. The CDR3 sequence: CASSLDGGIGSPLHF. The part of the CDR3 DNA that was read is TGCGCCAGCAGCTTGGATGGGGGGATTGGGTCACCC.

With regard to this clone: With the read ending 3 residues before the CDR3 end, the germline J gene is used to fill in that end. This sequence joins TRBV11-3 and TRBJ2-5; D may be TRBD1 (6 bases). The CDR3 loop spans 14 amino acids. The V end was cut by 3 bases, the J end by 1 base, with 9 bases between. Germline assignment: CDR1 SGHNT and CDR2 YENEEA. CDR3: CASSFRGVQETQYF. The CDR3 bases that were read are TGTGCCAGCAGCTTCAGGGGAGTCCAAGAGACC.

A word on this clone: Sequencing ends 3 residues short of the CDR3 end; the germline J gene provides the rest. This rearrangement joins TRBV6-4 to TRBJ2-2; D may be TRBD1 (5 bases). Germline assignment: CDR1 MRHNA and CDR2 SNTAGT. The CDR3 has 15 amino acids. The CDR3 bases that were read are TGTGCCAGCAGTGACGCAGGGCGCCTTAATGAAAAG. It yields the protein CASSDAGRLNEK. The entire CDR3 sequence reads CASSDAGRLNEKLFF.

Remarks on this clone: With the read ending 3 residues before the CDR3 end, the germline J gene is used to fill in that end. V gene TRBV20-1 combines with J gene TRBJ1-4; maybe TRBD1 (6 bases). Germline values: CDR1 DFQATT, CDR2 SNEGSKA (reference sequence). The CDR3 is 14 amino acids. The covered CDR3 bases are TGCAGTGCTAGGCGTCCGGGGGGGCGTTCACCA. This codes for CSARRPGGRSP. The entire CDR3 sequence reads CSARRPGGRSPLFF.

Note on this clone: The read terminates 3 residues before the CDR3 end, so the remaining end is supplied by the germline J gene. This chain links TRBV7-9 with TRBJ2-3; D possibly corresponds to TRBD1 (5 bases). Germline lookup yields CDR1 SEHNR and CDR2 FQNEAQ (reference sequence). CDR3 length: 13 amino acids. The sequenced CDR3 bases are TGTGCCAGCACCTCGACAGACCAAGAGACG. Its translation: CASTSTDQET. The complete CDR3 protein is CASTSTDQETQYF. Complete variable domain (other parts from reference TRBV7-9 and TRBJ2-3): DTGVSQNPRHKITKRGQNVTFRCDPISEHNRLYWYRQTLGQGPEFLTYFQNEAQLEKSRLLSDRFSAERPKGSFSTLEIQRTEQGDSAMYLCASTSTDQETQYFGPGTRLTVL.

Comments on this clone: The read ends 3 residues early relative to the CDR3; the germline J gene fills the gap. The genes are TRBV28 and TRBJ2-2; the D is unclear. CDR1 MDHEN and CDR2 SYDVKM come from the germline V gene. V lost 6 bases and J 6 bases, leaving 11 bases between the germline ends. There are 13 residues in the CDR3. The covered CDR3 bases are TGTGCCAGCAGGCAGGCATGGGCCGGGGAG. Protein: CASRQAWAGE. The full CDR3 is CASRQAWAGELFF. The full variable domain, in which reference TRBV28 and TRBJ2-2 provide the parts outside the CDR3, is DVKVTQSSRYLVKRTGEKVFLECVQDMDHENMFWYRQDPGLGLRLIYFSYDVKMKEKGDIPEGYSVSREKKERFSLILESASTNQTSMYLCASRQAWAGELFFGEGSRLTVL.

Regarding this clone: From the germline J gene comes the end of the CDR3, since the read stops 3 residues before it. The rearrangement joins TRBV5-1 to TRBJ2-3; 9 bases are a match to TRBD1. The V gene end was trimmed by 4 bases and the J gene end by 3 bases; junction bases not matched to a gene: 3. Germline lookup yields CDR1 SGHRS and CDR2 YFSETQ. The CDR3 is 14 amino acids. The covered CDR3 bases are TGCGCCAGCAGCCCAGGACAGGGGACAGATACG. Its translation is CASSPGQGTDT. The complete CDR3 sequence is CASSPGQGTDTQYF.

The covered CDR3 bases are TGTGCCAGCAGCTTAATGGACAGAGGAGGCGTTGGC. This gives the protein CASSLMDRGGVG. The CDR3 in full is CASSLMDRGGVGYTF. The chain carries TRBV7-2 and TRBJ1-2; weak D call: TRBD1 (6 bases). The read gets to within 3 residues of the CDR3 end, and the germline J gene fills in the rest. The CDR3 length is 15 residues. CDR1 is SGHTA and CDR2 is FQGNSA in the germline V gene. Trimming shortened V by 2 bases and J by 7 bases, and 17 bases separated the two germline ends.

A note on this clone: Read data end 3 residues before the CDR3 end; the end is taken from the germline J gene. The genes are TRBV10-3 and TRBJ2-1, with 7 bases lining up with TRBD1. The CDR3 sequence is 15 residues long. The germline gives CDR1 ENHRY, CDR2 SYGVKD. V shed 2 bases, J shed 5 bases, and the junction held 6 bases outside the gene matches. The sequenced part of the CDR3 DNA is TGTGCCATCAGTGAGGGACAGGATCTTCACAATGAG. Protein sequence: CAISEGQDLHNE. Given in full, the CDR3 is CAISEGQDLHNEQFF.

Concerning this clone: Read data end 3 residues before the CDR3 end; the end is taken from the germline J gene. The chain combines TRBV19 with TRBJ2-4; TRBD2 might be the D (6 bases). Germline-derived CDR1 and CDR2 are LNHDA and SQIVND (reference sequence). There are 15 residues in the CDR3. CDR3: CASSIPGRLVGGQYF. The sequenced CDR3 bases are TGTGCCAGTAGCATACCTGGCAGGCTAGTGGGGGGT.

A note on this clone: With the read ending 3 residues before the CDR3 end, the germline J gene is used to fill in that end. The chain uses TRBV5-1 and TRBJ1-2, with D maybe TRBD1 (6 bases). The V and J ends lost 3 bases and 6 bases respectively, with 18 bases between them. The CDR3 length is 15 residues. Germline CDR1 is SGHRS and CDR2 is YFSETQ. The sequenced CDR3 bases are TGCGCCAGCAGCTCCTACACAGGGACGAAGGATGGC. Protein sequence: CASSSYTGTKDG. The complete CDR3 sequence is CASSSYTGTKDGYTF.

Comments on this clone: The CDR3 end lies 3 residues beyond the end of the read and is filled in from the germline J gene. The chain is built from TRBV27 and TRBJ1-1, with 7 bases lining up with TRBD1. The V and J ends lost 6 bases and 1 base, in that order; junction bases with no gene match: 8. There are 15 residues in the CDR3. Germline-derived CDR1 and CDR2 are MNHEY and SMNVEV (reference sequence). CDR3 residues: CASRLQGYGNTEAFF. CDR3 bases read: TGTGCCAGCAGACTACAGGGGTACGGGAACACTGAA.